This T cell receptor beta chain was found in a study of blood T cell repertoires in COVID-19. Study summary: Samples representing acute and convalescent COVID-19 were sourced from the United States, Italy and Spain.

Trimming shortened V by 0 bases and J by 5 bases, and 10 bases separated the two germline ends. From germline, CDR1 is SGHNT and CDR2 YENEEA. The CDR3 extends over 14 amino acids. TCRdb's table, derived via immunoSEQ multiplex PCR, lists solely in-frame clones and lacks some. The sample consists of around 86,000 clones, 83% of them appearing once. The sample taken for sequencing was peripheral blood. The chain uses TRBV11-3 and TRBJ1-2; no reliable D call. The clonotype originates from an elderly woman with acute or convalescent COVID-19. In DNA, the CDR3 is TGTGCCAGCAGCTTAGATTGGGCCCCTTATGGCTACACCTTC. Protein product: CASSLDWAPYGYTF.